A single sample is the source of the 11 T cell receptor beta chains below, sequenced in a study of blood T cell repertoires in COVID-19. Clones were read by immunoSEQ multiplex PCR, and TCRdb kept only the in-frame ones, dropping some. Of 150,000 to 200,000 clones listed, 70% to 90% were seen once; the top ten hold 1.5% to 2%. Sequencing was carried out using peripheral blood. These receptors were obtained from a man aged 18 to 35 who had recovered from COVID-19.

The chain recombines TRBV2 with TRBJ2-7, with D tentatively TRBD1 (5 bases). The V gene lost 3 bases and the J gene lost 4 bases, with 13 bases spanning the gap. Germline V lookup: CDR1 SNHLY, CDR2 FYNNEI. CDR3 length equals 14 residues. The CDR3 nucleotides are TGTGCCAGCAGTGATAGGGGTAGAACGTACGAGCAGTACTTC. Amino acids: CASSDRGRTYEQYF.

The chain couples TRBV28 to TRBJ2-4, with D possibly matching TRBD1 (5 bases). The CDR3 runs to 15 residues. Trimming removed 4 bases from V and 3 bases from J, with 13 bases in between. In germline, CDR1 is MDHEN, CDR2 SYDVKM. The CDR3, as DNA: TGTGCCAGCAGTTCGGAAGGGGCCGGCAAAAACATTCAGTACTTC. It is translated as CASSSEGAGKNIQYF.

The V gene is TRBV5-1, the J gene TRBJ1-5; no firm D call. In germline, CDR1 is SGHRS, CDR2 YFSETQ. V lost 2 bases and J 2 bases, leaving 5 bases between the germline ends. CDR3 size: 13 residues. CDR3: CASSFLGNQPQHF. The CDR3, as DNA: TGCGCCAGCAGCTTTCTCGGCAATCAGCCCCAGCATTTT. Full variable domain (missing parts from reference TRBV5-1 and TRBJ1-5): KAGVTQTPRYLIKTRGQQVTLSCSPISGHRSVSWYQQTPGQGLQFLFEYFSETQRNKGNFPGRFSGRQFSNSRSEMNVSTLELGDSALYLCASSFLGNQPQHFGDGTRLSIL.

V and J are TRBV4-2 and TRBJ2-7; D may be TRBD1 (6 bases). This CDR3 is built from 15 residues. Germline V gives CDR1 LGHNA, CDR2 YNFKEQ. Trimming stripped 4 bases from V and 7 bases from J, with 20 bases between. This CDR3 is CASSRDPDSLGEQYF. The CDR3 DNA is TGTGCCAGCAGCCGTGACCCGGACAGCCTCGGGGAGCAGTACTTC.

The chain recombines TRBV25-1 with TRBJ2-3; 9 nucleotides match TRBD2. V dropped 5 bases and J dropped 5; count of bases not matched to a gene: 5. CDR3 length equals 14 residues. Germline CDR1 and CDR2: MGHDK and SYGVNS. The CDR3 reads CASSPGLAVDTQYF. CDR3 nucleotides: TGTGCCAGCAGTCCGGGACTAGCCGTAGATACGCAGTATTTT.

The chain carries TRBV19 and TRBJ1-6; D might be TRBD1 (6 bases). V gave up 8 bases and J gave up 6 bases, with 11 bases separating them. The CDR3 covers 13 residues. Germline CDR1 reads LNHDA; CDR2 reads SQIVND (reference sequence). CDR3 sequence reads: CASRTGFNSPLHF. CDR3 DNA: TGTGCCAGTCGAACAGGGTTTAATTCACCCCTCCACTTT.

V gene TRBV7-6 combines with J gene TRBJ2-5; D is uncertain. Germline-derived CDR1 and CDR2 are SGHVS and FNYEAQ. CDR3 length equals 12 residues. V was shortened by 2 bases and J by 5 bases, with 6 bases between the two germline ends. The CDR3 DNA is TGTGCCAGCAGCTTAATGCAGGAGACCCAGTACTTC. Residues: CASSLMQETQYF.

V and J are TRBV10-3 and TRBJ1-1; D unresolved. Trimming shortened V by 7 bases and J by 7 bases, and 16 bases separated the two germline ends. The CDR3 spans 13 residues. Germline CDR1 reads ENHRY; CDR2 reads SYGVKD. CDR3 sequence: CAITRSGFGEAFF. The CDR3 nucleotides read TGTGCCATCACCCGGTCGGGGTTCGGTGAAGCTTTCTTT.

The V call is TRBV7-3, the J call TRBJ2-1; TRBD2 aligns across 12 bases. The CDR3 contains 15 residues. Germline CDR1 SGHTA, CDR2 FQGTGA. V lost 5 bases and J lost 5; bases outside the gene matches: 4. This chain's CDR3 is CASSVTSGRHNEQFF. CDR3 sequence (DNA): TGTGCCAGCAGCGTCACTAGCGGGAGGCACAATGAGCAGTTCTTC.

The V call is TRBV19, the J call TRBJ2-3; 7 bases map to TRBD2. The CDR3 extends over 14 amino acids. Germline trimming cut 3 bases from V and 2 bases from J; bases unmatched to any gene: 2. Per the germline V gene, CDR1 is LNHDA and CDR2 is SQIVND (reference sequence). CDR3 sequence: CASSILADTDTQYF. As DNA, the CDR3 is TGTGCCAGTAGTATCCTAGCGGACACAGATACGCAGTATTTT.

The V gene is TRBV7-8, the J gene TRBJ2-1; 7 bases fit TRBD2. V lost 1 base and J lost 7; bases outside the gene matches: 7. The CDR3 runs 15 residues. Germline V lookup: CDR1 SGHVS, CDR2 FQNEAQ. Here the CDR3 DNA reads TGTGCCAGCAGCTTAGGGGCCGGGGAGGGGAATGAGCAGTTCTTC. This sequence encodes CASSLGAGEGNEQFF. Supplemented by reference TRBV7-8 and TRBJ2-1, the full variable domain reads GAGVSQSPRYKVAKRGQDVALRCDPISGHVSLFWYQQALGQGPEFLTYFQNEAQLDKSGLPSDRFFAERPEGSVSTLKIQRTQQEDSAVYLCASSLGAGEGNEQFFGPGTRLTVL.